This T cell receptor beta chain appears in the sequencing data of a study of radiotherapy plus CTLA-4 blockade in lung cancer. Study overall: Overall, 18% of patients showed an objective response, while over 25% attained disease control. The study, taken as a whole, reports: The study found tumor-derived TCR clones expanded in blood after radiotherapy plus ipilimumab. Increased serum interferon-beta after radiation also reportedly predicted response strongly.

A remark on this clone: The antigen is undetermined.

Data came from immunoSEQ multiplex PCR; TCRdb stores just in-frame clones and leaves some out. The sample shows about 70,000 clones, about 72% of them seen only once. Chemo-refractory metastatic non-small-cell lung cancer patients received focal radiation with ipilimumab CTLA-4 blockade. The CDR3 is made up of 14 amino acids. CDR1 is MNHNS and CDR2 is SASEGT in the germline V gene. The V gene end was trimmed by 6 bases and the J gene end by 2 bases; junction bases not matched to a gene: 5. The sequence was obtained from a human donor with non-small cell lung cancer whose response to radiotherapy plus ipilimumab could not be evaluated. Some clones in this sample may be carry-over from other donors' samples. The rearrangement links TRBV6-1 to TRBJ2-3; 7 nucleotides agree with TRBD1. This specimen was peripheral blood, taken from a patient treated with radiotherapy plus ipilimumab. In DNA, the CDR3 is TGTGCCAGCAGCTCCGGGACAGCCACAGATACGCAGTATTTT. This codes for CASSSGTATDTQYF.